These 27 T cell receptor beta chains originate from one sample sequenced in a study of shared clonotypes between healthy human individuals. TCRdb keeps only in-frame clones here, not all; method: immunoSEQ multiplex PCR. The top ten clones hold about 0.39% of a sample with around 2.5 million clones, 93% of them seen once. Sequencing was done on a sample of naive CD4+ T cells from PBMCs. As to subset: CD45RA+ positively selected. Receptors originate from a man younger than 35 in good health. Some clones in this sample may be carry-over from other donors' samples.

This chain links TRBV7-2 with TRBJ2-2; the match to TRBD1 covers 10 bases. Germline-derived CDR1 and CDR2 are SGHTA and FQGNSA. The CDR3 spans 17 residues. V lost 4 bases, J lost 5 bases, and 10 bases stayed unmatched. The CDR3 DNA follows: TGTGCCAGCAGCTCTTACGACAGGGGGCTAAGTACCGGGGAGCTGTTTTTT. Amino acids: CASSSYDRGLSTGELFF.

This rearrangement joins TRBV7-9 to TRBJ2-1; D possibly matches TRBD1 or TRBD2 (5 bases each). The CDR3 runs to 15 residues. The germline V gene encodes CDR1 SEHNR and CDR2 FQNEAQ (reference sequence). V was pared by 5 bases and J by 0 bases, with 11 bases between. The CDR3 sequence is CASSAGTNSYNEQFF. CDR3 nucleotide sequence: TGTGCCAGCAGCGCCGGGACCAACTCCTACAATGAGCAGTTCTTC.

In regard to this clone: At the DNA level, this CDR3 is encoded by other sequences in the same sample as well. The chain employs TRBV5-1 and TRBJ1-3; D call uncertain. CDR1 SGHRS and CDR2 YFSETQ come from the germline V gene. V was shortened by 2 bases and J by 0 bases, with 6 bases between the two germline ends. This CDR3 contains 14 residues. Here the CDR3 reads CASSFSGSGNTIYF. The CDR3 nucleotides read TGCGCCAGCAGCTTTTCAGGCTCTGGAAACACCATATATTTT.

The V call is TRBV6-5, the J call TRBJ2-3; no clear D gene. The CDR3 consists of 13 residues. V lost 8 bases and J 3 bases, leaving 12 bases between the germline ends. Germline CDR1 is MNHEY and CDR2 is SVGAGI. The CDR3 DNA follows: TGTGCCAGCCGAGGTTTTGGTACAGATACGCAGTATTTT. Translation: CASRGFGTDTQYF.

The count of this clone is one. Other DNA sequences from this sample encode an identical CDR3 as well. The V and J genes are TRBV6-5 and TRBJ1-2; D gene uncertain. V lost 3 bases to trimming and J lost 2 bases, with 4 bases between them. Germline lookup yields CDR1 MNHEY and CDR2 SVGAGI. CDR3 length: 12 residues. In DNA, the CDR3 is TGTGCCAGCAGTTATTCCAACTATGGCTACACCTTC. Its translation is CASSYSNYGYTF.

This clone was detected a few times. The chain joins TRBV10-1 to TRBJ1-1; TRBD1 matches at 9 bases. The V gene's germline CDR1 is WNHNN and CDR2 SYGVQD (reference sequence). The CDR3 covers 20 residues. V was pared by 5 bases and J by 0 bases, with 19 bases of the junction left unmatched. The CDR3, as DNA: TGCGCCAGCAGTTCCCTAGGGGGAGGGAACAGGGGGCTTGTGAACACTGAAGCTTTCTTT. Its translation is CASSSLGGGNRGLVNTEAFF.

V usage is TRBV5-1 and J usage is TRBJ1-1, with D unresolved. Germline CDR1 and CDR2: SGHRS and YFSETQ. Trimming removed 2 bases from V and 1 base from J, with 6 bases in between. The CDR3 is 13 residues long. CDR3 region: CASSFLSNTEAFF. The DNA for the CDR3 is TGCGCCAGCAGCTTTCTCTCGAACACTGAAGCTTTCTTT. The full variable domain, completed using reference TRBV5-1 and TRBJ1-1, is KAGVTQTPRYLIKTRGQQVTLSCSPISGHRSVSWYQQTPGQGLQFLFEYFSETQRNKGNFPGRFSGRQFSNSRSEMNVSTLELGDSALYLCASSFLSNTEAFFGQGTRLTVV.

The V gene is TRBV28, the J gene TRBJ2-2; TRBD2 matches 8 bases. The CDR3 spans 16 residues. V lost 5 bases to trimming and J lost 5 bases; unmatched junction nucleotides: 10. CDR1 MDHEN and CDR2 SYDVKM come from the germline V gene. The CDR3 nucleotides are TGTGCCAGCAGTCCTACAGCGGGAGTGTTTACCGGGGAGCTGTTTTTT. Its translation: CASSPTAGVFTGELFF.

This chain links TRBV13 with TRBJ2-7, with D perhaps matching TRBD1 (6 bases). Germline CDR1 is PRHDT and CDR2 is FYEKMQ (reference sequence). The CDR3 is 14 amino acids. The ends were cut back, 6 bases at V and 2 bases at J, with 14 bases in the middle. CDR3 bases: TGTGCCAGCAGTGGGGGCGGCACGACCTACGAGCAGTACTTC. The encoded protein is CASSGGGTTYEQYF.

The chain employs TRBV5-6 and TRBJ1-2; 9 positions agree with TRBD1. CDR1 SGHDT and CDR2 YYEEEE come from the germline V gene. Trimming at V came to 3 bases and at J to 2 bases, leaving 8 bases not matched to a gene. The length of the CDR3 is 16 residues. The CDR3 region is CASSWDRTGANYGYTF. CDR3 DNA sequence: TGTGCCAGCAGCTGGGACCGGACAGGGGCGAACTATGGCTACACCTTC.

The chain recombines TRBV11-2 with TRBJ2-1, with a tentative D call TRBD2 (6 bases). The CDR3 spans 17 residues. V shed 1 base and J shed 5 bases, with 18 bases lying between them. The germline CDR1 and CDR2 sequences are SGHAT and FQNNGV. CDR3 DNA: TGTGCCAGCAGCTTAGCCTGGGCGGGGAACACGGACAATGAGCAGTTCTTC. This encodes CASSLAWAGNTDNEQFF.

In regard to this clone: The same CDR3 also results from other DNA sequences found in this sample. The chain is built from TRBV18 and TRBJ2-7; 7 bases match TRBD2. J was trimmed by 1 base and V by 0 bases; bases with no gene match: 0. This CDR3 is built from 14 residues. The germline V gene encodes CDR1 KGHSH and CDR2 LQKENI. CDR3 region: CASSPPGGSYEQYF. Here the CDR3 DNA reads TGTGCCAGCTCACCACCGGGAGGGTCCTACGAGCAGTACTTC.

The chain recombines TRBV19 with TRBJ2-1; no clear D. Looked up from germline, CDR1 is LNHDA and CDR2 is SQIVND (reference sequence). V was shortened by 3 bases and J by 12 bases, with 9 bases between the two germline ends. CDR3 length: 11 amino acids. The CDR3 nucleotides read TGTGCCAGTAGTATTGAGAGAGGGCAGTTCTTC. Translated, it gives CASSIERGQFF.

V and J are TRBV5-1 and TRBJ2-5; 8 positions match TRBD1. The CDR3 is 14 amino acids. Trimming cost V 4 bases and J 6 bases; bases outside gene matches: 8. Looked up from germline, CDR1 is SGHRS and CDR2 is YFSETQ. The CDR3 DNA sequence: TGCGCCAGCAGCCAAATAACAGGGGGAAAGACCCAGTACTTC. This encodes CASSQITGGKTQYF.

V and J are TRBV5-4 and TRBJ2-1, with D possibly matching TRBD2 (5 bases). Deletions cut 4 bases from V and 6 bases from J, with 20 bases between. Germline values: CDR1 SGHNT, CDR2 YYREEE (reference sequence). The CDR3 consists of 16 residues. CDR3 nucleotides: TGTGCCAGCAGCCGATCCGGGGTAATAGTCCCCAATGAGCAGTTCTTC. As protein: CASSRSGVIVPNEQFF.

This clone appeared a few times. Other DNA sequences in this specimen translate into the identical CDR3. The rearrangement joins TRBV6-6 to TRBJ1-4, with unresolved D. The CDR3 totals 12 residues. With 2 bases removed from V and 3 bases from J, the gap between germline ends came to 1 base. Germline V gene sequence: CDR1 MNHNY, CDR2 SVGAGI (reference sequence). In DNA form, the CDR3 reads TGTGCCAGCAGTTACCCTAATGAAAAACTGTTTTTT. It codes for CASSYPNEKLFF.

The chain couples TRBV11-3 to TRBJ2-3, with a weak D call TRBD2 (6 bases). CDR3 size: 18 residues. The germline V gene encodes CDR1 SGHNT and CDR2 YENEEA. Between the trimmed V and J ends, which lost 1 base and 0 bases, there was a span of 17 bases. CDR3 loop: CASSLGDLAYTSTDTQYF. CDR3 DNA: TGTGCCAGCAGCTTAGGGGACCTAGCGTACACTAGCACAGATACGCAGTATTTT.

The chain combines TRBV11-3 with TRBJ2-3; a possible D gene is TRBD2 (6 bases). V was shortened by 4 bases and J by 0 bases, with 14 bases between the two germline ends. Germline loops: CDR1 SGHNT, CDR2 YENEEA. The CDR3 runs to 16 residues. The CDR3 bases are TGTGCCAGCAGCTCGGGACTCGATAGTAGCACAGATACGCAGTATTTT. Amino acid sequence: CASSSGLDSSTDTQYF.

The chain combines TRBV30 with TRBJ1-1; D may be TRBD1 (6 bases). Germline V gene data show CDR1 as GTSNPN and CDR2 as SVGIG (reference sequence). The V end was cut by 4 bases, the J end by 5 bases, with 17 bases between. CDR3 length: 14 amino acids. The CDR3 DNA follows: TGTGCCTGGACCATAGGGGGAGATCGGACTGAAGCTTTCTTT. Translating it yields CAWTIGGDRTEAFF.

With respect to this clone: The sample has other DNA sequences that encode this CDR3 too. The chain is built from TRBV28 and TRBJ1-1; D remains ambiguous. This CDR3 comprises 12 residues. Trimming shortened V by 6 bases and J by 3 bases, and 8 bases separated the two germline ends. Germline CDR1 MDHEN, CDR2 SYDVKM. CDR3 sequence (DNA): TGTGCCAGCAGCCTGGGATACACTGAAGCTTTCTTT. Translating gives CASSLGYTEAFF.

The chain is built from TRBV7-9 and TRBJ2-2, with 7 bases matching TRBD1. V lost 5 bases and J lost 0; bases outside the gene matches: 6. Germline-derived CDR1 and CDR2 are SEHNR and FQNEAQ (reference sequence). The CDR3 is 16 amino acids. The CDR3 spells CASSRDREPNTGELFF. The CDR3 nucleotides are TGTGCCAGCAGCCGAGACAGGGAGCCGAACACCGGGGAGCTGTTTTTT.

With regard to this clone: Other DNA sequences in this specimen translate into the identical CDR3. The chain recombines TRBV9 with TRBJ2-7; 10 bases are shared with TRBD1. CDR1 SGDLS and CDR2 YYNGEE come from the germline V gene. After removal of 4 bases from V and 0 bases from J, the junction contained 4 bases not matched to a gene. This CDR3 is 15 amino acids long. In nucleotides, the CDR3 is TGTGCCAGCAGCCCAAGGACAGGGGGCTCCTACGAGCAGTACTTC. Encoded protein: CASSPRTGGSYEQYF.

The CDR3 loop is CASSQGQVVANTEAFF. CDR3 DNA: TGTGCCAGCTCACAGGGACAGGTTGTAGCGAACACTGAAGCTTTCTTT. This chain connects TRBV18 to TRBJ1-1; 8 nucleotides match TRBD1. Germline trimming cut 4 bases from V and 1 base from J; bases unmatched to any gene: 8. This CDR3 is 16 amino acids long. Germline V CDR1 and CDR2: KGHSH, LQKENI.

The chain carries TRBV7-9 and TRBJ2-3; D call uncertain. Germline values: CDR1 SEHNR, CDR2 FQNEAQ (reference sequence). The CDR3 consists of 16 residues. Trimming removed 0 bases from V and 4 bases from J, with 14 bases in between. CDR3 DNA sequence: TGTGCCAGCAGCTTAGCGCTGGGGAACTCCGCAGATACGCAGTATTTT. Its protein product is CASSLALGNSADTQYF.

In regard to this clone: This same CDR3 is encoded by further DNA sequences in the sample. V gene TRBV30 combines with J gene TRBJ1-1; a weak D match, TRBD1 (6 bases). This CDR3 has 12 amino acids. Germline-derived CDR1 and CDR2 are GTSNPN and SVGIG (reference sequence). V was trimmed by 0 bases and J by 5 bases, leaving 7 bases between them. In DNA form, the CDR3 reads TGTGCCTGGAGTGTAGGGGGGACTGAAGCTTTCTTT. Translation gives CAWSVGGTEAFF.

The chain combines TRBV5-1 with TRBJ2-5; D is unresolved. The CDR3 is 16 amino acids. Trimming removed 0 bases at V and 0 bases at J, with 12 bases between. The germline V gene encodes CDR1 SGHRS and CDR2 YFSETQ. For the CDR3, the DNA is TGCGCCAGCAGCTTGGGGATTCAGGCTCACCAAGAGACCCAGTACTTC. Translating gives CASSLGIQAHQETQYF.

For the CDR3, the DNA is TGTGCCAGCAGACACCGGGAGGGCAGAGGGTATACGCAGTATTTT. Translating gives CASRHREGRGYTQYF. This sequence joins TRBV6-1 and TRBJ2-3; 8 bases line up with TRBD2. CDR1 and CDR2 (germline): MNHNS, SASEGT. Losses at the gene ends were 6 bases for V and 7 bases for J; bases not matched to a gene: 12. The CDR3 is 15 residues long.